These T cell receptor beta chains were read from a single sample in a study of radiation and T cells in renal cell carcinoma. The table came from immunoSEQ multiplex PCR; TCRdb's copy has only in-frame clones and leaves some out. The table shows about 77,000 clones, with less than 85% occurring only once. The sample here was blood, taken from a patient whose treatment included radiotherapy and nephrectomy. The source is a woman aged 60-75 years with renal cell carcinoma. Both conserved end residues are part of each CDR3. Each record gives: J gene, clone size, V gene, D gene, CDR3 protein, CDR3 DNA. The D gene is left open where the match is weak. Size is omitted from some rows. Given values are once, few, many or a class for expanded clones.

TRBJ2-2	.	TRBV7-2	.	CASSLRQYTGELFF	TGTGCCAGCAGCTTAAGGCAATACACCGGGGAGCTGTTTTTT
TRBJ1-5	once	TRBV6-6	.	CASTEWGNQPQHF	TGTGCCAGCACTGAGTGGGGGAATCAGCCCCAGCATTTT
TRBJ2-5	once	TRBV29-1	.	CSVDRGTRETQYF	TGCAGCGTCGACAGAGGGACGAGAGAGACCCAGTACTTC
TRBJ1-2	.	TRBV5-1	.	CASSLDGGYGYTF	TGCGCCAGCAGCTTGGATGGGGGGTATGGCTACACCTTC
TRBJ1-1	.	TRBV2	.	CASSERGDRTEAFF	TGTGCCAGCAGTGAGCGCGGGGATCGCACTGAAGCTTTCTTT
TRBJ2-5	once	TRBV4-3	.	CASSQEALRVETQYF	TGCGCCAGCAGCCAAGAGGCGCTGCGCGTGGAGACCCAGTACTTC
TRBJ2-7	.	TRBV6-4	.	CASSPENSYEQYF	TGTGCCAGCAGTCCGGAGAACTCCTACGAGCAGTACTTC
TRBJ1-2	.	TRBV5-1	.	CASSLDGANYGYTF	TGCGCCAGCAGCTTGGATGGGGCTAACTATGGCTACACCTTC
TRBJ2-1	.	TRBV7-9	.	CASSLNSAGYNEQFF	TGTGCCAGCAGCTTAAATTCCGCCGGGTACAATGAGCAGTTCTTC
TRBJ2-3	.	TRBV2	TRBD1	CASSGQGEYTQYF	TGTGCCAGCAGTGGACAGGGGGAATATACGCAGTATTTT
TRBJ2-4	.	TRBV5-1	TRBD2	CASSSLSGGAIDSKNIQYF	TGCGCCAGCAGCTCACTTAGCGGGGGGGCCATCGACTCCAAAAACATTCAGTACTTC
TRBJ1-1	few	TRBV4-1	.	CASSQDPGADTEAFF	TGCGCCAGCAGCCAAGACCCAGGGGCGGACACTGAAGCTTTCTTT
TRBJ2-1	.	TRBV9	.	CASSVLASYNEQFF	TGTGCCAGCAGCGTACTGGCCTCCTACAATGAGCAGTTCTTC
TRBJ2-2	once	TRBV18	.	CASSPFLTDNTGELFF	TGTGCCAGCTCACCTTTTTTGACAGATAACACCGGGGAGCTGTTTTTT
TRBJ1-5	.	TRBV30	TRBD1	CAWSVRRGLQPQHF	TGTGCCTGGAGTGTACGCAGGGGGCTTCAGCCCCAGCATTTT
TRBJ1-5	.	TRBV19	.	CASSIGWQGNQPQHF	TGTGCCAGTAGTATAGGTTGGCAGGGCAATCAGCCCCAGCATTTT
TRBJ2-4	few	TRBV11-2	TRBD1	CASTGGTIQYF	TGTGCCAGCACAGGGGGAACGATTCAGTACTTC
TRBJ1-5	.	TRBV27	.	CASSLSSEAGQPQHF	TGTGCCAGCAGTTTGTCATCAGAAGCGGGACAGCCCCAGCATTTT
TRBJ2-7	.	TRBV18	TRBD1	CASSPPQGQGYEQYF	TGTGCCAGCTCACCACCCCAGGGACAGGGCTACGAGCAGTACTTC
TRBJ1-1	.	TRBV7-3	.	CASSLLPGTSNTEAFF	TGTGCCAGCAGCTTACTTCCCGGGACATCGAACACTGAAGCTTTCTTT
TRBJ2-7	.	TRBV4-3	.	CASSQDDGRGSDEQYF	TGCGCCAGCAGCCAAGATGACGGACGGGGGTCCGACGAGCAGTACTTC
TRBJ2-7	.	TRBV11-2	.	CASSSANEQYF	TGTGCCAGCAGCTCCGCCAACGAGCAGTACTTC
TRBJ2-2	.	TRBV14	TRBD1	CASSQQGNGELFF	TGTGCCAGCAGTCAACAGGGGAACGGGGAGCTGTTTTTT
TRBJ1-1	.	TRBV9	.	CASSGPVGGNTEAFF	TGTGCCAGCAGCGGGCCAGTAGGGGGGAACACTGAAGCTTTCTTT
TRBJ2-1	few	TRBV4-2	.	CASSFRDNNNEQFF	TGTGCCAGCAGCTTCCGGGACAACAACAATGAGCAGTTCTTC
TRBJ2-7	.	TRBV18	.	CASSPYGAYEQYF	TGTGCCAGCTCACCGTATGGGGCCTACGAGCAGTACTTC
TRBJ2-5	once	TRBV19	.	CASSISFRRDETQYF	TGTGCCAGTAGTATTTCGTTCCGGAGGGATGAGACCCAGTACTTC
TRBJ2-4	.	TRBV25-1	.	CASSDPAGSQGNIQYF	TGTGCCAGCAGTGACCCAGCCGGGTCCCAGGGGAACATTCAGTACTTC
TRBJ1-2	.	TRBV5-4	TRBD1	CASSLEAGGGGGYTF	TGTGCCAGCAGCTTGGAGGCAGGGGGAGGTGGTGGCTACACCTTC
TRBJ2-2	.	TRBV7-3	TRBD1	CASSPMGTGNTGELFF	TGTGCCAGCAGCCCAATGGGGACAGGGAACACCGGGGAGCTGTTTTTT
TRBJ1-4	few	TRBV7-9	TRBD1	CASRKGTGGSREKLFF	TGTGCCAGCAGAAAAGGGACAGGGGGCTCGAGGGAAAAACTGTTTTTT
TRBJ2-1	.	TRBV7-6	.	CASSLKNQNGEQFF	TGTGCCAGCAGCTTAAAAAACCAGAATGGTGAGCAGTTCTTC
TRBJ2-2	.	TRBV5-1	TRBD2	CASSSRQGAGYTGELFF	TGCGCCAGCAGCTCCCGCCAGGGAGCGGGATACACCGGGGAGCTGTTTTTT
TRBJ2-2	once	TRBV7-2	.	CASSPQGNTGELFF	TGTGCCAGCAGCCCACAGGGTAACACCGGGGAGCTGTTTTTT
TRBJ1-2	.	TRBV6-1	.	CASTVSSNYGYTF	TGTGCCAGCACAGTTAGTTCTAACTATGGCTACACCTTC